Each of the 4 T cell receptor beta chains below was sequenced from the same sample in a study of Ad26.COV2.S vaccination and SARS-CoV-2 variants. Profiled with immunoSEQ multiplex PCR; TCRdb holds only in-frame clones, not every one. The sample shows some 520,000 clones, 87% of them seen only once. Treatment described: about 20 received Ad26.COV2.S at low or high dose, single or two shots; 5 received placebo; per-sample allocation not given. The samples were gathered on day 63 after the first injection of vaccine or placebo. Source: peripheral blood, taken in a trial of Ad26.COV2.S vaccine versus placebo. Receptors were obtained from a person between 18 and 65 years old who received the Ad26.COV2.S COVID-19 vaccine or a placebo.

This clone came up once. The rearrangement links TRBV7-2 to TRBJ2-7, with TRBD1 as a possible D gene (5 bases). Germline CDR1 SGHTA, CDR2 FQGNSA. V gave up 6 bases and J gave up 4 bases, with 10 bases separating them. There are 12 residues in the CDR3. In DNA form, the CDR3 reads TGTGCCAGCAGAGGGGCTGATTACGAGCAGTACTTC. It encodes CASRGADYEQYF.

V usage is TRBV30 and J usage is TRBJ2-5, with D possibly TRBD2 on 6 matching bases. V was trimmed by 5 bases and J by 5 bases, leaving 18 bases between them. This CDR3 spans 14 amino acids. Germline-derived CDR1 and CDR2 are GTSNPN and SVGIG (reference sequence). The CDR3 loop is CAWGILGGGETQYF. For the CDR3, the DNA is TGTGCCTGGGGTATACTCGGTGGAGGGGAGACCCAGTACTTC.

The chain couples TRBV30 to TRBJ2-2; 12 bases map to TRBD2. The germline gives CDR1 GTSNPN, CDR2 SVGIG (reference sequence). This CDR3 has 17 amino acids. Trimming at V came to 3 bases and at J to 6 bases, leaving 11 bases not matched to a gene. CDR3 coding DNA: TGTGCCTGGAGGGGAGGACTAGCGGGATTTTTTGCCGGGGAGCTGTTTTTT. It yields the protein CAWRGGLAGFFAGELFF. The complete variable domain, with remaining parts taken from reference TRBV30 and TRBJ2-2, reads SQTIHQWPATLVQPVGSPLSLECTVEGTSNPNLYWYRQAAGRGLQLLFYSVGIGQISSEVPQNLSASRPQDRQFILSSKKLLLSDSGFYLCAWRGGLAGFFAGELFFGEGSRLTVL.

The rearrangement uses TRBV28 and TRBJ2-7; a possible D gene is TRBD2 (6 bases). Trimming pared 7 bases from V and 8 bases from J, leaving 24 bases between. From germline, CDR1 is MDHEN and CDR2 SYDVKM. This CDR3 region has 15 residues. CDR3 nucleotide sequence: TGTGCCAGCACCCAAGGGGAGGCAGGGCGCTCGAAGCAGTACTTC. This gives the protein CASTQGEAGRSKQYF.